Below are 18 T cell receptor beta chains sequenced from a single sample in a study of T cell responses to AZD1222 COVID-19 vaccine. The repertoire was sequenced with immunoSEQ multiplex PCR; TCRdb's copy has only in-frame clones and lacks some. The sample has about 150,000 clones, 80% to 90% seen once. The sample consisted of peripheral blood, taken on day 0 of AZD1222 vaccination. The receptor set was obtained from an adult in good health.

The chain employs TRBV7-9 and TRBJ2-3; unclear D gene. V was clipped by 0 bases and J by 2 bases, with 9 bases between them. The CDR3 runs to 15 residues. Germline lookup yields CDR1 SEHNR and CDR2 FQNEAQ (reference sequence). In nucleotides, the CDR3 is TGTGCCAGCAGCTTAGCGCAAGGCTACACAGATACGCAGTATTTT. Its protein product is CASSLAQGYTDTQYF.

This sequence joins TRBV4-1 and TRBJ1-2; no reliable D call. The V end lost 3 bases, the J end lost 5 bases, and 4 bases lay between the germline ends. The CDR3 spans 11 residues. CDR1 and CDR2 from the germline V gene are MGHRA and YSYEKL. This CDR3 reads CASSHNYGYTF. DNA of the CDR3: TGCGCCAGCAGCCACAATTATGGCTACACCTTC.

This chain links TRBV9 with TRBJ2-2, with TRBD1 as a possible D gene (5 bases). The CDR3 totals 15 residues. Germline loops: CDR1 SGDLS, CDR2 YYNGEE. V shed 3 bases and J shed 1 base, with 10 bases lying between them. CDR3 coding DNA: TGTGCCAGCAGCGAAGTTACAGGGAACACCGGGGAGCTGTTTTTT. Its protein is CASSEVTGNTGELFF.

This chain joins TRBV6-5 and TRBJ2-1; perhaps TRBD2 as D (5 bases). Looked up from germline, CDR1 is MNHEY and CDR2 is SVGAGI. This CDR3 spans 15 amino acids. With 10 bases removed from V and 0 bases from J, the gap between germline ends came to 16 bases. Here the CDR3 reads CATWSEGSSYNEQFF. CDR3 nucleotides: TGTGCCACCTGGTCTGAGGGAAGCTCCTACAATGAGCAGTTCTTC.

The J gene is TRBJ2-7, the V gene TRBV7-6; D may match TRBD1 or TRBD2 (5 bases each). V shed 5 bases and J shed 0 bases, with 14 bases lying between them. The CDR3 consists of 15 residues. Germline values: CDR1 SGHVS, CDR2 FNYEAQ. CDR3 loop: CASSPGTGSSYEQYF. The CDR3 DNA reads as TGTGCCAGCAGCCCCGGGACCGGTAGCTCCTACGAGCAGTACTTC.

This sequence joins TRBV19 and TRBJ1-4; D might be TRBD1 (5 bases). In germline, CDR1 is LNHDA, CDR2 SQIVND (reference sequence). Deletions cut 5 bases from V and 0 bases from J, with 16 bases between. The CDR3 is 17 amino acids. The CDR3 DNA is TGTGCCAGTAGTTCCCGGACGGGGACGGCAACTAATGAAAAACTGTTTTTT. Protein product: CASSSRTGTATNEKLFF.

CDR3 residues: CASSPIGTGILNTEAFF. The CDR3 coding sequence is TGTGCCAGCTCACCAATAGGGACAGGGATATTGAACACTGAAGCTTTCTTT. This sequence joins TRBV18 and TRBJ1-1; 9 bases are a match to TRBD1. The CDR3 spans 17 residues. J gave up 0 bases and V 2 bases, and 7 bases lay outside the gene matches. Germline loops: CDR1 KGHSH, CDR2 LQKENI.

The rearrangement uses TRBV7-6 and TRBJ2-1, with 8 bases aligning to TRBD2. The V segment lost 5 bases and the J segment 5 bases; nucleotides outside the gene matches: 11. Germline CDR1 and CDR2: SGHVS and FNYEAQ. The CDR3 totals 16 residues. As DNA, the CDR3 is TGTGCCAGCAGCGCCCCCGAGCGGGAGATCCACAATGAGCAGTTCTTC. Protein: CASSAPEREIHNEQFF.

V gene TRBV3-1 (or the pseudogene TRBV3-2) combines with J gene TRBJ1-2; 7 nucleotides agree with TRBD1. CDR1 and CDR2 (germline): LGHDT, YNNKEL (reference sequence). Losses at the gene ends were 0 bases for V and 8 bases for J; bases not matched to a gene: 9. The CDR3 is 15 residues long. The DNA of the CDR3 is TGTGCCAGCAGCCAAGATATCGACAGGGCGCAGGGCTACACCTTC. Translating it yields CASSQDIDRAQGYTF.

The V gene is TRBV6-5, the J gene TRBJ2-1; possibly TRBD1 or TRBD2 for D (5 bases each). Germline CDR1 reads MNHEY; CDR2 reads SVGAGI. V dropped 0 bases and J dropped 9 bases, with 18 bases sitting between them. The CDR3 loop spans 16 amino acids. This CDR3 is CASSYSMGPLRGEQFF. The CDR3 nucleotides are TGTGCCAGCAGTTACTCGATGGGTCCCTTGAGGGGTGAGCAGTTCTTC.

This clone was seen just once. The rearrangement links TRBV5-6 to TRBJ2-7; 9 bases fit TRBD2. Germline-derived CDR1 and CDR2 are SGHDT and YYEEEE. After removal of 0 bases from V and 7 bases from J, the junction contained 8 bases not matched to a gene. The CDR3 totals 15 residues. The CDR3 coding sequence is TGTGCCAGCAGCTTGGTGGCGGGGGGGCTCTTTGAGCAGTACTTC. Its protein is CASSLVAGGLFEQYF.

This clone was seen a few times. The gene calls are TRBV20-1 and TRBJ2-7; perhaps TRBD2 as D (6 bases). Germline V gives CDR1 DFQATT, CDR2 SNEGSKA (reference sequence). The CDR3 covers 16 residues. V lost 3 bases and J lost 3, with 21 bases in between. In nucleotides, the CDR3 is TGCAGTGCTAGTACTTTCGGGCGGGATCGCCTCTACGAGCAGTACTTC. It yields the protein CSASTFGRDRLYEQYF.

The genes are TRBV29-1 and TRBJ2-3, with D maybe TRBD2 (5 bases). Trimming pared 7 bases from V and 2 bases from J, leaving 10 bases between. CDR3 length equals 12 residues. CDR1 is SQVTM and CDR2 is ANQGSEA in the germline V gene. The CDR3 nucleotides are TGCAGCGGGTGGACTTCCACAGATACGCAGTATTTT. It translates to CSGWTSTDTQYF.

This chain uses TRBV7-2 with TRBJ2-7, with D tentatively TRBD1 (6 bases). There are 13 residues in the CDR3. V was clipped by 1 base and J by 5 bases, with 9 bases between them. Germline V lookup: CDR1 SGHTA, CDR2 FQGNSA. CDR3 in amino acids: CASSLVSGDEQYF. The CDR3 DNA reads TGTGCCAGCAGCTTAGTCTCAGGGGACGAGCAGTACTTC.

The chain joins TRBV19 to TRBJ1-5, with unresolved D. This CDR3 comprises 15 residues. Germline CDR1 reads LNHDA; CDR2 reads SQIVND (reference sequence). V was shortened by 2 bases and J by 3 bases, with 11 bases between the two germline ends. CDR3 loop: CASSIHDGPNQPQHF. The CDR3 nucleotides read TGTGCCAGTAGTATACACGACGGTCCCAATCAGCCCCAGCATTTT.

The CDR3 region is CASKGGAQPQHF. The CDR3 DNA reads as TGTGCCAGTAAAGGGGGTGCTCAGCCCCAGCATTTT. The rearrangement links TRBV19 to TRBJ1-5; TRBD1 is a possible D gene (6 bases). This CDR3 is 12 amino acids long. CDR1 is LNHDA, CDR2 SQIVND, per germline (reference sequence). V shed 7 bases and J shed 6 bases, with 10 bases lying between them.

The chain couples TRBV30 to TRBJ2-1; D call uncertain. Trimming left V 1 base short and J 12 bases short, with 10 bases between. Germline-derived CDR1 and CDR2 are GTSNPN and SVGIG (reference sequence). This CDR3 region has 11 residues. The CDR3 sequence: CAWSDLGMQFF. CDR3 sequence (DNA): TGTGCCTGGAGTGACTTGGGGATGCAGTTCTTC. The full variable domain, its missing parts supplied by reference TRBV30 and TRBJ2-1, is SQTIHQWPATLVQPVGSPLSLECTVEGTSNPNLYWYRQAAGRGLQLLFYSVGIGQISSEVPQNLSASRPQDRQFILSSKKLLLSDSGFYLCAWSDLGMQFFGPGTRLTVL.

This clone was detected a few times. The CDR3: CASSMTVEGGYTF. The DNA for the CDR3 is TGCGCCAGCAGCATGACGGTGGAGGGAGGCTACACCTTC. The chain uses TRBV5-1 and TRBJ1-2; no definite D call. V was clipped by 4 bases and J by 8 bases, with 15 bases between them. This CDR3 has 13 amino acids. CDR1 is SGHRS, CDR2 YFSETQ, per germline.